This note documents a single TCR beta chain sequence. Profiled with immunoSEQ multiplex PCR; TCRdb holds only in-frame clones, not every one. Of roughly 82,000 clones in the sample, 85% to 95% were seen once. This sample is part of a study of cytomegalovirus exposure and HLA in healthy donors. This CDR3 contains 16 residues. CDR1 is MNHEY and CDR2 is SMNVEV in the germline V gene (reference sequence). V lost 1 base, J lost 2 bases, and 3 bases stayed unmatched. This sequence originates from a man younger than 35 in good health and CMV-seronegative. The source material was PBMCs. The rearrangement joins TRBV27 to TRBJ1-1; 11 bases map to TRBD1. This CDR3 reads CASSLFGQGANTEAFF. The CDR3 DNA follows: TGTGCCAGCAGTTTATTTGGACAGGGGGCAAACACTGAAGCTTTCTTT.